A single sample gave rise to the 15 T cell receptor beta chains below, sequenced in a study of regulatory T cells in long-lasting Graves disease. Sequencing libraries for TCR beta were prepared with iRepertoire HTBI primers and Arm-PCR of CDR3 regions. From the multiplex PCR reads, TCRdb called clonotypes with MiXCR, one entry per CDR3 protein. Among a few hundred thousand distinct CDR3 sequences, about 15% were seen once, and the ten largest hold 17%. The time point was: newly diagnosed GD, antithyroid drugs for less than 3 months. From RNA extracted from PBMCs, the TCR library was made. The same data also went into a second study, on T cells in Graves' hyperthyroidism and ophthalmopathy.

The starting material was peripheral blood mononuclear cells (PBMCs), obtained at new diagnosis, from a patient treated with antithyroid drugs. The receptors here all came from a woman aged 45-59 years with Graves disease.

This clonotype was detected a few times. The junction shows a germline mismatch at one end, possibly a read error. This chain links TRBV2 with TRBJ2-5; 7 bases are shared with TRBD1. Germline-derived CDR1 and CDR2 are SNHLY and FYNNEI. The CDR3 sequence is 14 residues long. CDR3 bases: TGTGCCAGCAGTACGACAGGGATCGTAGAGATCCAGTACTTC. As protein: CASSTTGIVEIQYF.

This clonotype was found a few times. V usage is TRBV20-1 and J usage is TRBJ2-7; 13 nucleotides line up with TRBD2. CDR3 length: 16 residues. The germline V gene encodes CDR1 DFQATT and CDR2 SNEGSKA (reference sequence). V lost 0 bases to trimming and J lost 3 bases; unmatched junction nucleotides: 5. CDR3 loop: CSARDGTSGADYEQYF. Here the CDR3 DNA reads TGCAGTGCTAGAGATGGGACTAGCGGGGCCGACTACGAGCAGTACTTC.

This clonotype was observed at least ten times. Written as DNA, the CDR3 is TGTGCCAGCAGTTGGGGAGACGGGGCCAACGTCCTGACTTTC. The encoded protein is CASSWGDGANVLTF. The chain recombines TRBV12-3 or TRBV12-4 with TRBJ2-6; D is perhaps TRBD2 (5 bases). This CDR3 has 14 residues. Trimming removed 4 bases at V and 4 bases at J, with 8 bases between.

This clonotype was picked up many times. The genes are TRBV5-8 and TRBJ2-5; D ambiguous. V was shortened by 4 bases and J by 2 bases, with 6 bases between the two germline ends. Germline CDR1 and CDR2: SGHTS and YDEGEE. The CDR3 covers 12 residues. The CDR3 nucleotides read TGTGCCAGCAGCCACCGGCAAGAGACCCAGTACTTC. This codes for CASSHRQETQYF.

This clonotype showed up many times. The gene calls are TRBV9 and TRBJ1-3, with 8 bases matching TRBD1. Germline CDR1 and CDR2: SGDLS and YYNGEE. This CDR3 is built from 17 residues. The ends lost 1 base at V and 5 bases at J; junction bases unmatched: 11. In DNA form, the CDR3 reads TGTGCCAGCAGCGTAACCGGGACAGGAATAACCCGAAACACCATATATTTT. Translating it yields CASSVTGTGITRNTIYF.

The CDR3 region is CSANLLVYNEQFF. CDR3 nucleotides: TGCAGTGCAAACCTTCTAGTGTACAATGAGCAGTTCTTC. V usage is TRBV20-1 and J usage is TRBJ2-1; D call uncertain. From germline, CDR1 is DFQATT and CDR2 SNEGSKA (reference sequence). Trimming cost V 6 bases and J 4 bases, with 13 bases left between them. The CDR3 covers 13 residues.

This clonotype was counted between two and nine times. The V and J genes are TRBV5-1 and TRBJ2-7; no definite D call. This CDR3 comprises 14 residues. V lost 0 bases and J lost 3, with 10 bases in between. Germline CDR1 and CDR2: SGHRS and YFSETQ. The DNA for the CDR3 is TGCGCCAGCAGCTTGGAAAGGTCCTACTACGAGCAGTACTTC. It specifies CASSLERSYYEQYF.

This clonotype has ten or more counts. The chain is built from TRBV28 and TRBJ2-3, with 8 bases identical to TRBD2. There are 17 residues in the CDR3. Germline trimming cut 4 bases from V and 6 bases from J; bases unmatched to any gene: 15. CDR1 is MDHEN, CDR2 SYDVKM, per germline. Here the CDR3 reads CASSYPLPGGVGDTQYF. The CDR3 DNA sequence: TGTGCCAGCAGTTACCCCCTGCCGGGGGGGGTCGGGGATACGCAGTATTTT.

This clonotype was recorded a few times. The junction shows a germline mismatch at one end, possibly a read error. V and J are TRBV10-3 and TRBJ2-5; the match to TRBD2 covers 7 bases. The germline CDR1 and CDR2 sequences are ENHRY and SYGVKD. The CDR3 has 16 residues. CDR3 sequence: CVIKSSSLAEQETQYF. The CDR3 nucleotides read TGTGTCATCAAGTCTTCGTCTCTAGCGGAACAAGAGACCCAGTACTTC.

The gene calls are TRBV28 and TRBJ2-1; D possibly corresponds to TRBD1 (6 bases). Trimming took off 5 bases at V and 2 bases at J, with 13 bases between the two ends. CDR3 length: 15 amino acids. The germline V gene has CDR1 MDHEN and CDR2 SYDVKM. CDR3 nucleotide sequence: TGTGCCAGCAGTCCCCCCGGGACAACCTACAATGAGCAGTTCTTC. Translated, it gives CASSPPGTTYNEQFF.

The sample holds a few counts of this clonotype. The V call is TRBV10-2, the J call TRBJ2-4, with D perhaps given as TRBD1 or TRBD2 (5 bases each). The CDR3 runs to 14 residues. Between the trimmed V and J ends, which lost 0 bases and 9 bases, there was a span of 12 bases. The V gene's germline CDR1 is WSHSY and CDR2 SAAADI. CDR3 nucleotide sequence: TGCGCCAGCAGTGAGTCCGGGACGTCAGGCATTCAGTACTTC. This translates into CASSESGTSGIQYF.

This clonotype has at least ten counts. The chain carries TRBV5-1 and TRBJ2-7; 11 bases map to TRBD1. Losses at the gene ends were 6 bases for V and 2 bases for J; bases not matched to a gene: 7. In germline, CDR1 is SGHRS, CDR2 YFSETQ. This CDR3 comprises 15 residues. The CDR3 here is CASNTGTGGTYEQYF. The CDR3 coding sequence is TGCGCCAGCAACACCGGGACAGGGGGAACCTACGAGCAGTACTTC.

DNA for the CDR3: TGTGCCATCAGGGGACAGGCTAATGAAAAACTGTTTTTT. Its protein product is CAIRGQANEKLFF. The chain uses TRBV10-3 and TRBJ1-4; 8 nucleotides match TRBD1. The CDR3 contains 13 residues. Trimming removed 6 bases from V and 3 bases from J; junction bases left unmatched: 0. Per the germline V gene, CDR1 is ENHRY and CDR2 is SYGVKD.

The V and J genes are TRBV5-6 and TRBJ2-5, with 12 bases matching TRBD2. V was clipped by 10 bases and J by 5 bases; unmatched bases: 12. Per the germline V gene, CDR1 is SGHDT and CDR2 is YYEEEE. This CDR3 has 15 amino acids. The CDR3 region is CAGKRLAGVGETQYF. CDR3 nucleotides: TGTGCCGGAAAGAGACTAGCGGGAGTAGGGGAGACCCAGTACTTC.

The rearrangement uses TRBV19 and TRBJ2-2; D gene ambiguous. The CDR3 is made up of 15 amino acids. V was pared by 3 bases and J by 1 base, with 9 bases between. Per germline, CDR1 LNHDA and CDR2 SQIVND (reference sequence). CDR3 nucleotide sequence: TGTGCCAGTAGTATTGCGGATATGAACACCGGGGAGCTGTTTTTT. Translating it yields CASSIADMNTGELFF. Full variable domain (outside the CDR3, taken from reference TRBV19 and TRBJ2-2): DGGITQSPKYLFRKEGQNVTLSCEQNLNHDAMYWYRQDPGQGLRLIYYSQIVNDFQKGDIAEGYSVSREKKESFPLTVTSAQKNPTAFYLCASSIADMNTGELFFGEGSRLTVL.